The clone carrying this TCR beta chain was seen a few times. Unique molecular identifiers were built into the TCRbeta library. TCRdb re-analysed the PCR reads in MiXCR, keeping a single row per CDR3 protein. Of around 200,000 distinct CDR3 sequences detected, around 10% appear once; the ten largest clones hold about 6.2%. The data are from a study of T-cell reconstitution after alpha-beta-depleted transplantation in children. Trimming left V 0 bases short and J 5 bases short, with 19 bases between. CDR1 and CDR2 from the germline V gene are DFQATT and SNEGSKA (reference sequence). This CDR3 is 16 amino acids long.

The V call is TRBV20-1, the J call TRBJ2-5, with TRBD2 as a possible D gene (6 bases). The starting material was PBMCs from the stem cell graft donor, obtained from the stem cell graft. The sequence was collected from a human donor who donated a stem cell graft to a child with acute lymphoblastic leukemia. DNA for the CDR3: TGCAGTGCTAGAGAATCGCCCATTTACGGGGGTGAGACCCAGTACTTC. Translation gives CSARESPIYGGETQYF.